The 3 T cell receptor beta chains below were found in one sample sequenced in a study of early T cells in non-severe SARS-CoV-2 infection. Using its own MiXCR run on the 5' RACE reads, TCRdb lists one record per CDR3 protein. Of more than 95,000 distinct CDR3 sequences detected, 15% appear once; the ten largest clones hold about a fifth. Material for sequencing was whole blood. These receptors came from an adult who was a healthcare worker with PCR-confirmed SARS-CoV-2 infection or an uninfected control (not recorded which).

This CDR3 reads CASSSPRRAGGYEQYF. In nucleotides, the CDR3 is TGTGCCAGCAGTTCGCCCAGAAGGGCCGGGGGCTACGAGCAGTACTTC. The chain combines TRBV6-5 with TRBJ2-7; tentative D call: TRBD2 (6 bases). Trimming stripped 4 bases from V and 3 bases from J, with 19 bases between. CDR1 is MNHEY and CDR2 is SVGAGI in the germline V gene. The CDR3 is 16 residues long.

The genes are TRBV7-9 and TRBJ1-1, with D perhaps TRBD1 (6 bases). The V end lost 1 base, the J end lost 4 bases, and 16 bases lay between the germline ends. Per the germline V gene, CDR1 is SEHNR and CDR2 is FQNEAQ (reference sequence). The CDR3 runs to 16 residues. As DNA, the CDR3 is TGTGCCAGCAGCTTAGTGGTGGGGCAGGGGCCCACTGAAGCTTTCTTT. Encoded protein: CASSLVVGQGPTEAFF. The full variable domain, with the rest looked up from reference TRBV7-9 and TRBJ1-1, is DTGVSQNPRHKITKRGQNVTFRCDPISEHNRLYWYRQTLGQGPEFLTYFQNEAQLEKSRLLSDRFSAERPKGSFSTLEIQRTEQGDSAMYLCASSLVVGQGPTEAFFGQGTRLTVV.

This clonotype came up a few times. This chain connects TRBV29-1 to TRBJ2-7; D possibly corresponds to TRBD1 (6 bases). V was trimmed by 2 bases and J by 2 bases, leaving 13 bases between them. CDR1 is SQVTM and CDR2 is ANQGSEA in the germline V gene. The CDR3 has 14 amino acids. The CDR3 is CSVEIQGFPYEQYF. The CDR3 nucleotides are TGCAGCGTTGAAATACAGGGATTTCCCTACGAGCAGTACTTC.